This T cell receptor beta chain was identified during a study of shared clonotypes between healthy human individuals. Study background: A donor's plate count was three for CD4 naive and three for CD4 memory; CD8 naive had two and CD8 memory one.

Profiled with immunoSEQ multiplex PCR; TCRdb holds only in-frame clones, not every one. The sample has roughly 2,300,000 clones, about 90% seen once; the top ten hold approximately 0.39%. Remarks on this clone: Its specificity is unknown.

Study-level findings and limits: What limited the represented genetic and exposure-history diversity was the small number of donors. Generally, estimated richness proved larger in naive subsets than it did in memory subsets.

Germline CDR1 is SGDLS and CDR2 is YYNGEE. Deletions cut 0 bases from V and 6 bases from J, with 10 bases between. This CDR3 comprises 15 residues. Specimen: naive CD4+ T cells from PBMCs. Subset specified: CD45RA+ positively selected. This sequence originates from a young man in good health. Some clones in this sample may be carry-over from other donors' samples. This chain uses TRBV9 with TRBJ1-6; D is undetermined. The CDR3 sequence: CASSVVGLPNSPLHF. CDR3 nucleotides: TGTGCCAGCAGCGTAGTCGGACTGCCTAATTCACCCCTCCACTTT.